A selection of T cell receptor beta chains follows, all from one sample in a study of early T cells in non-severe SARS-CoV-2 infection. Using its own MiXCR run on the 5' RACE reads, TCRdb lists one record per CDR3 protein. The table shows 24,000 or so distinct CDR3 sequences, with 4.5% to 7% occurring only once. Sequenced sample: whole blood. Receptors originate from an adult who was a healthcare worker with PCR-confirmed SARS-CoV-2 infection or an uninfected control (not recorded which). CDR3s include the opening cysteine and the closing phenylalanine or tryptophan. D genes are given only for firm matches. Clone size is not always given. Where it is, it says once, few, many or a class for expanded clones.

j_call	d_call	clone_size	v_call	cdr3_aa	cdr3_nt
TRBJ2-7	-	few	TRBV5-4	CASSPAGAGEQYF	TGTGCCAGCAGCCCGGCAGGGGCAGGAGAGCAGTACTTC
TRBJ2-7	-	medium-sized	TRBV27	CASSWGGPSYEQYF	TGTGCCAGCAGTTGGGGGGGGCCCTCCTACGAGCAGTACTTC
TRBJ1-2	-	-	TRBV18	CASSPSTTGHKLNYGYTF	TGTGCCAGCTCACCATCTACAACAGGCCACAAACTTAACTATGGCTACACCTTC
TRBJ2-1	-	few	TRBV29-1	CSVESPQGGLGNEQFF	TGCAGCGTTGAGTCCCCCCAGGGGGGCCTTGGAAATGAGCAGTTCTTC
TRBJ2-1	TRBD1	many	TRBV20-1	CSALKRQGPSLNEQFF	TGCAGTGCCCTAAAAAGACAGGGCCCCTCTTTGAATGAGCAGTTCTTC
TRBJ1-1	TRBD1	-	TRBV28	CASSQGQGSRYAFF	TGTGCCAGCAGCCAAGGACAGGGGAGTAGATATGCTTTCTTT
TRBJ1-1	TRBD1	medium-sized	TRBV28	CASRLTGSTEAFF	TGTGCCAGCAGGTTGACAGGGAGCACTGAAGCTTTCTTT
TRBJ1-1	-	many	TRBV11-2	CASSFLPPEAFF	TGTGCCAGCAGCTTCTTACCCCCTGAAGCTTTCTTT
TRBJ1-1	TRBD1	few	TRBV11-3	CASSLPTGPDTEAFF	TGTGCCAGCAGCTTACCGACAGGGCCTGACACTGAAGCTTTCTTT
TRBJ1-1	TRBD1	-	TRBV11-2	CASSSMTGGTEAFF	TGTGCCAGCAGCTCGATGACAGGGGGCACTGAAGCTTTCTTT
TRBJ1-4	TRBD1	many	TRBV27	CASSLRDRVAEKLFF	TGTGCCAGCAGTTTGCGGGACAGGGTAGCGGAAAAACTGTTTTTT
TRBJ2-1	-	-	TRBV6-1	CASSLRLQEQFF	TGTGCCAGCAGTCTACGACTGCAAGAGCAGTTCTTC
TRBJ1-3	-	many	TRBV9	CASSVAEGTTGNTIYF	TGTGCCAGCAGCGTAGCGGAGGGGACCACTGGAAACACCATATATTTT
TRBJ1-5	-	few	TRBV20-1	CSARDLSNQPQHF	TGCAGTGCCCGGGACCTTAGCAATCAGCCCCAGCATTTT
TRBJ2-1	-	many	TRBV28	CASQLGFGEQFF	TGTGCCAGCCAACTAGGTTTCGGTGAGCAGTTCTTC
TRBJ2-1	TRBD2	many	TRBV20-1	CSARPGLAGGKQFF	TGCAGTGCTAGACCAGGACTAGCGGGGGGGAAGCAGTTCTTC
TRBJ2-7	-	many	TRBV11-2	CASSLQGLRYEQYF	TGTGCCAGCAGCTTACAGGGGCTCCGCTACGAGCAGTACTTC
TRBJ2-7	-	-	TRBV27	CASSPHISYEQYF	TGTGCCAGCAGTCCTCATATCTCCTACGAGCAGTACTTC
TRBJ1-2	-	medium-sized	TRBV7-9	CASSPLRGGYTF	TGTGCCAGCAGCCCACTACGGGGCGGCTACACCTTC
TRBJ2-7	-	few	TRBV19	CASSPRQYSYEQYF	TGTGCCAGTAGTCCCAGACAGTATTCCTACGAGCAGTACTTC
TRBJ2-2	-	-	TRBV7-6	CASSLDYGELFF	TGTGCCAGCAGCTTAGATTATGGGGAGCTGTTTTTT
TRBJ2-1	-	few	TRBV20-1	CSARSLSYNEQFF	TGCAGTGCTAGGTCCTTAAGCTACAATGAGCAGTTCTTC
TRBJ2-5	-	-	TRBV6-4	CAMIKPYQGTWFAKQETQYF	TGTGCCATGATAAAACCCTATCAGGGGACCTGGTTCGCGAAACAAGAGACCCAGTACTTC
TRBJ1-1	-	-	TRBV7-8	CASSLHPRVTEAFF	TGTGCCAGCAGCTTACACCCCAGGGTAACTGAAGCTTTCTTT
TRBJ2-1	-	few	TRBV7-8	CASSSVARGNEQFF	TGTGCCAGCAGCTCAGTAGCCCGGGGGAATGAGCAGTTCTTC
TRBJ1-2	-	few	TRBV29-1	CSVVDPGHRRDGYTF	TGCAGCGTCGTCGACCCGGGACACCGTAGGGATGGCTACACCTTC
TRBJ1-4	-	-	TRBV4-1	CASSQDRGVEKLFF	TGCGCCAGCAGCCAAGACCGAGGGGTCGAAAAACTGTTTTTT
TRBJ1-5	TRBD1	many	TRBV27	CASSLSQGNQPQHF	TGTGCCAGCAGTTTATCACAGGGGAACCAGCCCCAGCATTTT
TRBJ2-6	TRBD1	many	TRBV5-6	CASRYQGAGANVLTF	TGTGCCAGCAGGTATCAGGGGGCTGGGGCCAACGTCCTGACTTTC
TRBJ2-5	-	few	TRBV11-2	CASSLGVRETQYF	TGTGCCAGCAGCTTAGGGGTGCGCGAGACCCAGTACTTC
TRBJ2-7	-	-	TRBV9	CASSVGQVPLYEQYF	TGTGCCAGCAGCGTAGGACAGGTCCCCCTATACGAGCAGTACTTC
TRBJ2-1	TRBD1	few	TRBV19	CASSMTGAKYNEQFF	TGTGCCAGTAGTATGACAGGGGCAAAATACAATGAGCAGTTCTTC
TRBJ1-1	TRBD1	few	TRBV2	CASSETTGMNTEAFF	TGTGCCAGCAGTGAAACGACAGGGATGAACACTGAAGCTTTCTTT